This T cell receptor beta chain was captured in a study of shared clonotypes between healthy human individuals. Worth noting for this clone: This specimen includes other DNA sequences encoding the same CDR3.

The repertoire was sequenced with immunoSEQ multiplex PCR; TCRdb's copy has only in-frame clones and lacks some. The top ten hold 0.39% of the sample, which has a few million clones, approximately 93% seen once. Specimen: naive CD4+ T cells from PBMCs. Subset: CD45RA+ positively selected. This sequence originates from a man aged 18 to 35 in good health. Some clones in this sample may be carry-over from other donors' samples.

The CDR3 sequence is CSARVYEQYF. As DNA, the CDR3 is TGCAGTGCTAGAGTCTACGAGCAGTACTTC. This chain connects TRBV20-1 to TRBJ2-7; D remains unclear. The CDR3 has 10 residues. Per the germline V gene, CDR1 is DFQATT and CDR2 is SNEGSKA (reference sequence). V was trimmed by 1 base and J by 3 bases, leaving 1 base between them.